These 13 T cell receptor beta chains originate from one sample sequenced in a study of cytomegalovirus exposure and HLA in healthy donors. PCR was performed using 60 Vbeta and 13 Jbeta primers. Only in-frame clones appear in the TCRdb table, and some are missing; sequencing was by immunoSEQ multiplex PCR. The repertoire includes about 100,000 clones, over 65% of them detected once, and just over 2.5% sits in the top ten. Sequenced material: PBMCs. These receptor sequences come from a middle-aged man in good health and CMV-seronegative.

The V and J genes are TRBV2 and TRBJ1-3, with 8 bases identical to TRBD1. The CDR3 sequence is 15 residues long. The V and J ends lost 1 base and 5 bases, in that order; junction bases with no gene match: 4. Germline V gene sequence: CDR1 SNHLY, CDR2 FYNNEI. The CDR3 DNA sequence: TGTGCCAGCAGTGAAGGGCAGGGGGCAAGAAACACCATATATTTT. The encoded protein is CASSEGQGARNTIYF.

CDR3 in amino acids: CASSLSERPRPYEQYF. The CDR3, as DNA: TGTGCCAGCAGCTTAAGTGAGCGCCCCCGACCCTACGAGCAGTACTTC. The V call is TRBV11-2, the J call TRBJ2-7; D remains unclear. The germline V gene has CDR1 SGHAT and CDR2 FQNNGV. The CDR3 has 16 residues. Trimming stripped 2 bases from V and 2 bases from J, with 16 bases between.

The chain's CDR3 is CAISGIGLAGDGTYNEQFF. The CDR3 DNA is TGTGCCATCAGTGGAATAGGACTAGCGGGGGACGGCACCTACAATGAGCAGTTCTTC. The chain joins TRBV10-3 to TRBJ2-1; TRBD2 matches 13 bases. CDR3 length: 19 amino acids. The ends lost 4 bases at V and 2 bases at J; junction bases unmatched: 11. From germline, CDR1 is ENHRY and CDR2 SYGVKD.

This clone has just one count. The chain recombines TRBV29-1 with TRBJ2-5; possibly TRBD2 for D (7 bases). This CDR3 is built from 14 residues. The germline gives CDR1 SQVTM, CDR2 ANQGSEA. Trimming took 7 bases from V and 4 from J, leaving 19 bases between them. The CDR3: CSAHHLGGGETQYF. The CDR3 DNA reads TGCAGCGCCCATCATTTGGGAGGGGGAGAGACCCAGTACTTC.

The chain couples TRBV5-1 to TRBJ1-1; 8 nucleotides agree with TRBD1. V shed 4 bases, J shed 5 bases, and the junction held 10 bases outside the gene matches. The CDR3 runs to 15 residues. Germline CDR1 SGHRS, CDR2 YFSETQ. The CDR3: CASSINSQGGTEAFF. CDR3 nucleotide sequence: TGCGCCAGCAGCATAAATTCACAGGGGGGGACTGAAGCTTTCTTT.

The rearrangement joins TRBV7-2 to TRBJ1-2; D gene uncertain. Trimming shortened V by 5 bases and J by 4 bases, and 11 bases separated the two germline ends. This CDR3 comprises 13 residues. CDR1 is SGHTA and CDR2 is FQGNSA in the germline V gene. The CDR3 bases are TGTGCCAGCAGCGTGCTCCTACCCTATGGCTACACCTTC. It is translated as CASSVLLPYGYTF.

With regard to this clone: At one end the junction does not follow the germline gene, possibly because of a read error. The V and J genes are TRBV7-9 and TRBJ1-2; tentatively, D is TRBD1 (5 bases). Germline loops: CDR1 SEHNR, CDR2 FQNEAQ (reference sequence). This CDR3 contains 17 residues. As DNA, the CDR3 is TGTTCCAGCAGCTTAGCGCTGGGGCCTCGAGGCGGATCCGGCTACACCTTC. Its translation: CSSSLALGPRGGSGYTF.

The chain joins TRBV7-9 to TRBJ1-1, with 9 bases matching TRBD1. This CDR3 contains 16 residues. J was trimmed by 1 base and V by 5 bases; bases with no gene match: 8. Germline-derived CDR1 and CDR2 are SEHNR and FQNEAQ (reference sequence). DNA for the CDR3: TGTGCCAGCAGCCTCCTCGGACAGGGGCGGAACACTGAAGCTTTCTTT. The encoded protein is CASSLLGQGRNTEAFF.

The chain has TRBV30 and TRBJ2-1; TRBD1 matches 7 bases. This CDR3 region has 15 residues. Losses at the gene ends were 3 bases for V and 3 bases for J; bases not matched to a gene: 8. The germline CDR1 and CDR2 sequences are GTSNPN and SVGIG (reference sequence). In DNA form, the CDR3 reads TGTGCCTGGAGGGGGACAGACCTCGTCTACAATGAGCAGTTCTTC. Its translation is CAWRGTDLVYNEQFF.

The chain recombines TRBV7-3 with TRBJ2-3, with TRBD1 matching over 8 bases. With V trimmed by 2 bases and J by 6 bases, 10 bases remained unmatched. Per germline, CDR1 SGHTA and CDR2 FQGTGA. The CDR3 is 16 amino acids. CDR3 DNA sequence: TGTGCCAGCAGCTTAGGTATGACAGGGGAGTCTGATACGCAGTATTTT. Amino acid sequence: CASSLGMTGESDTQYF.

This clone has more than one count but fewer than ten. The chain combines TRBV15 with TRBJ2-4, with D possibly matching TRBD2 (6 bases). CDR1 is LNHNV, CDR2 YYDKDF, per germline (reference sequence). The CDR3 is 17 amino acids. Deletions cut 5 bases from V and 0 bases from J, with 17 bases between. CDR3 DNA: TGTGCCACCAGCCAGAGAGCGGGCCCTCTAGCCAAAAACATTCAGTACTTC. Translation gives CATSQRAGPLAKNIQYF.

This clone was observed a handful of times. The chain recombines TRBV5-6 with TRBJ2-7; TRBD2 matches 10 bases. The CDR3 runs 15 residues. Germline assignment: CDR1 SGHDT and CDR2 YYEEEE. After removal of 4 bases from V and 2 bases from J, the junction contained 6 bases not matched to a gene. The CDR3 coding sequence is TGTGCCAGCAGCCAAATACTAGCGGGGCCCTACGAGCAGTACTTC. Amino acid sequence: CASSQILAGPYEQYF.

This chain connects TRBV5-1 to TRBJ2-1; the match to TRBD2 covers 14 bases. There are 18 residues in the CDR3. The J segment lost 2 bases and the V segment lost 5 bases, leaving 9 bases of the junction unmatched. CDR1 and CDR2 (germline): SGHRS, YFSETQ. CDR3: CASSRSGLAGVTYNEQFF. The CDR3 DNA sequence: TGCGCCAGCAGTCGCTCGGGACTAGCGGGGGTTACCTACAATGAGCAGTTCTTC.